This T cell receptor beta chain was sequenced during a study of T-cell memory formation after mild COVID-19. The wider study: TCR clusters were largely donor specific. Whole-study results and caveats: Shrinking CD4+ clones resided mostly in CM and EM, and CD8+ ones in EMRA. Clones that shrank (day 15 to 85) were balanced CD4/CD8, whereas later expanders leaned CD4+. For second-wave clones that peaked at day 37, SARS-CoV-2 specificity went unverified.

This clonotype was picked up a small number of times. The target antigen is unknown. TCRdb analysed the 5' RACE reads with MiXCR anew, one entry per CDR3 protein. The repertoire holds some 88,000 distinct CDR3 sequences, with more than 20% as singletons. CDR1 LGHNA and CDR2 YSLEER come from the germline V gene. CDR3 length: 15 amino acids. The V end lost 0 bases, the J end lost 8 bases, and 13 bases lay between the germline ends. This chain uses TRBV4-3 with TRBJ2-2; D is uncertain. The source is a man aged 18 to 30 who had mild COVID-19 (a few samples of this study predate the infection). Cell type and time point are not known. The sequenced sample consisted of PBMCs or a T cell subset sorted from them (not recorded which). Written as DNA, the CDR3 is TGCGCCAGCAGCCAAGAGTTACACCGTGTTGGGGAGCTGTTTTTT. Translating it yields CASSQELHRVGELFF.